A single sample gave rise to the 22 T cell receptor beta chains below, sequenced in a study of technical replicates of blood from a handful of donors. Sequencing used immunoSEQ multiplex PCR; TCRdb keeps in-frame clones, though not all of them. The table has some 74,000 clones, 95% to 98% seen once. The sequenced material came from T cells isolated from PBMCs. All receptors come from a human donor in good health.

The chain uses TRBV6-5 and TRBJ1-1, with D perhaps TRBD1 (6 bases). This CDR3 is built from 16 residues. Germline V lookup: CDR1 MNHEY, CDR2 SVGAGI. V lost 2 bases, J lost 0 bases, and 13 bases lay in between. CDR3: CASSYKSTGLNTEAFF. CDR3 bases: TGTGCCAGCAGTTACAAGTCTACAGGGCTGAACACTGAAGCTTTCTTT.

The DNA of the CDR3 is TGTGCCAGCAGCCCAAGGACTAGCGGGAGCACCGGGGAGCTGTTTTTT. Its translation: CASSPRTSGSTGELFF. This sequence joins TRBV7-2 and TRBJ2-2, with 13 bases matching TRBD2. Germline loops: CDR1 SGHTA, CDR2 FQGNSA. The V segment lost 5 bases and the J segment 4 bases; nucleotides outside the gene matches: 4. CDR3 length equals 16 residues.

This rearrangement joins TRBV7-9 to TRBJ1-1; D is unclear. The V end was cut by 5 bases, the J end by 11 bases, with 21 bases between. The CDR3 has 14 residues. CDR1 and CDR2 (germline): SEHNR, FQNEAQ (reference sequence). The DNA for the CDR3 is TGTGCCAGCAGCCTCAATGAGGAATCGTTGACGGCTTTCTTT. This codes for CASSLNEESLTAFF.

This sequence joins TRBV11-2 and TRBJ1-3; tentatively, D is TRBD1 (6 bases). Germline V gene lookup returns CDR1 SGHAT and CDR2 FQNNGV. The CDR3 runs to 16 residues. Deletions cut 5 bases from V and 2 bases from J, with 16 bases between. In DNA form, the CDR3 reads TGTGCCAGCAGCGCCTTACAGGGTAGGCCTGGAAACACCATATATTTT. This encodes CASSALQGRPGNTIYF.

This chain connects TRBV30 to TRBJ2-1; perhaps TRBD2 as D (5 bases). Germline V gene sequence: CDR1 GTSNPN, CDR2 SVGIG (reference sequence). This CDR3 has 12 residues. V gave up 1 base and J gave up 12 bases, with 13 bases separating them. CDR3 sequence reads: CAWSGPTSPQFF. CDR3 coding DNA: TGTGCCTGGAGTGGTCCTACTAGTCCGCAGTTCTTC.

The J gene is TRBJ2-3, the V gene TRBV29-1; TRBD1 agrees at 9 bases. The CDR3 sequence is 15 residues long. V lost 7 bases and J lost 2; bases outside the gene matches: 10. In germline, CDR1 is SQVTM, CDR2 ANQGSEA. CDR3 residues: CSALTGTGYTDTQYF. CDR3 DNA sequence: TGCAGCGCCCTAACCGGGACAGGGTACACAGATACGCAGTATTTT.

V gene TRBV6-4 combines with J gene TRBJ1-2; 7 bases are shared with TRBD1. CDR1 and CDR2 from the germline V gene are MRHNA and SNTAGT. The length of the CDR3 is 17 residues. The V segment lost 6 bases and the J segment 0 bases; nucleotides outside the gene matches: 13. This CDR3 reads CASRTGTDSLANYGYTF. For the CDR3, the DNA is TGTGCCAGCAGGACCGGGACAGATTCTTTAGCTAACTATGGCTACACCTTC.

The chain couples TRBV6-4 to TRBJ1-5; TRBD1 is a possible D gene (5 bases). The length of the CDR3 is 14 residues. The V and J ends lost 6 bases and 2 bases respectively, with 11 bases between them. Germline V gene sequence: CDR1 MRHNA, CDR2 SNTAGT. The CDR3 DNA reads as TGTGCCAGCAGCGAAAAGACAGGCAATCAGCCCCAGCATTTT. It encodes CASSEKTGNQPQHF.

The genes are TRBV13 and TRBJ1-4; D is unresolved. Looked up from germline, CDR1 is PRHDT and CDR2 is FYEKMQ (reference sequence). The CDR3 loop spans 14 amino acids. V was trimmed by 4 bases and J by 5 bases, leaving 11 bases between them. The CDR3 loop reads CASSSPNLNEKLFF. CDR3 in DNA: TGTGCCAGCAGCTCACCGAACTTAAATGAAAAACTGTTTTTT.

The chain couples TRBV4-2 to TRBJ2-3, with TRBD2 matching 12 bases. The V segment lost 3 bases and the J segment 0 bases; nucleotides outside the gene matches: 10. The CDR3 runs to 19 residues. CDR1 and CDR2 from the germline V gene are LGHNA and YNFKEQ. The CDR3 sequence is CASSQTPGTSGPSTDTQYF. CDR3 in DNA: TGTGCCAGCAGCCAGACTCCCGGGACTAGCGGGCCTAGCACAGATACGCAGTATTTT.

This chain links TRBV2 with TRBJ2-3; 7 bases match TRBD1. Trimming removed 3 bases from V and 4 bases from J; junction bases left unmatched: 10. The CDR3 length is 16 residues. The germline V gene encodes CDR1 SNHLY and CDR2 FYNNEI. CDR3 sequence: CASSEFEGALPDTQYF. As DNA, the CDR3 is TGTGCCAGCAGTGAGTTTGAGGGGGCCTTACCAGATACGCAGTATTTT.

The CDR3 region is CASSLEVAGLSSNTGELFF. The CDR3 coding sequence is TGCGCCAGCAGCTTGGAAGTAGCGGGACTATCGTCCAACACCGGGGAGCTGTTTTTT. The chain combines TRBV5-1 with TRBJ2-2; 8 positions agree with TRBD2. The germline gives CDR1 SGHRS, CDR2 YFSETQ. This CDR3 is built from 19 residues. Germline trimming cut 0 bases from V and 2 bases from J; bases unmatched to any gene: 12. Using reference TRBV5-1 and TRBJ2-2 for the parts outside the CDR3, the full variable domain is KAGVTQTPRYLIKTRGQQVTLSCSPISGHRSVSWYQQTPGQGLQFLFEYFSETQRNKGNFPGRFSGRQFSNSRSEMNVSTLELGDSALYLCASSLEVAGLSSNTGELFFGEGSRLTVL.

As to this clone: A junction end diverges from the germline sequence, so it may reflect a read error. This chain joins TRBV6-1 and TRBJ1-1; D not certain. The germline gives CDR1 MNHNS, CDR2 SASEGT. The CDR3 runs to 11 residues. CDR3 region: CASSEYTEAFF. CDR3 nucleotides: TGTGCCAGCAGTGAATACACAGAAGCTTTCTTT.

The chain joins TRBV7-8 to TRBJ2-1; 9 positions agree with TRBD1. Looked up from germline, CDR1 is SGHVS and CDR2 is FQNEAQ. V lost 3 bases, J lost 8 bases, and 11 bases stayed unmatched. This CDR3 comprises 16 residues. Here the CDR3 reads CASSLIRTGAFDEQFF. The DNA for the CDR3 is TGTGCCAGCAGCTTGATCCGGACAGGGGCTTTTGATGAGCAGTTCTTC.

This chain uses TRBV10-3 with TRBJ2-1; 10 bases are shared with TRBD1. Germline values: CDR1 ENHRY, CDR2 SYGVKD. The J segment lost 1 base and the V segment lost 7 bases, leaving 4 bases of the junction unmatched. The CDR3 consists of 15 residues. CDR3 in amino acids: CAITQGQGSYNEQFF. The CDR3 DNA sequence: TGTGCCATCACCCAGGGACAGGGGTCCTACAATGAGCAGTTCTTC.

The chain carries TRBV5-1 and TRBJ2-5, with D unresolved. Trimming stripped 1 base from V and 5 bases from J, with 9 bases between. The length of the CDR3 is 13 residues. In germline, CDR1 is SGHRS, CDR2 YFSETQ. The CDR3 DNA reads TGCGCCAGCAGCTTGCCTAGTTTGGAGACCCAGTACTTC. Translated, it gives CASSLPSLETQYF.

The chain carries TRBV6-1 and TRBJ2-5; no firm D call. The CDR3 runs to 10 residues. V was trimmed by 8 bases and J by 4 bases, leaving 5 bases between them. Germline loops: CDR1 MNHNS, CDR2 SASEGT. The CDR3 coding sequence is TGTGCCAGCGTTCGAGAGACCCAGTACTTC. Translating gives CASVRETQYF.

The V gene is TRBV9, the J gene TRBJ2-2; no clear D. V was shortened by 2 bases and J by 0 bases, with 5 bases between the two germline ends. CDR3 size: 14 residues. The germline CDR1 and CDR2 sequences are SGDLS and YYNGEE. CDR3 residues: CASSVATNTGELFF. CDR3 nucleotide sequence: TGTGCCAGCAGCGTTGCTACGAACACCGGGGAGCTGTTTTTT.

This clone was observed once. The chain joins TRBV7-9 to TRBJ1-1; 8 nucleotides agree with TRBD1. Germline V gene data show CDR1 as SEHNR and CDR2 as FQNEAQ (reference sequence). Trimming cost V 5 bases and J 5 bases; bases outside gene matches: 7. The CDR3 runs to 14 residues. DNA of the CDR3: TGTGCCAGCAGCCAGGGACAGGTCCGGACTGAAGCTTTCTTT. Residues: CASSQGQVRTEAFF.

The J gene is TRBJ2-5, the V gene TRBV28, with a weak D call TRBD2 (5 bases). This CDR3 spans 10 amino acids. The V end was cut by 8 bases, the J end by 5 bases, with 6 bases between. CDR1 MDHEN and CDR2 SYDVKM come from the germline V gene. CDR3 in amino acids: CASGGETQYF. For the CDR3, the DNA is TGTGCCAGCGGCGGGGAGACCCAGTACTTC.

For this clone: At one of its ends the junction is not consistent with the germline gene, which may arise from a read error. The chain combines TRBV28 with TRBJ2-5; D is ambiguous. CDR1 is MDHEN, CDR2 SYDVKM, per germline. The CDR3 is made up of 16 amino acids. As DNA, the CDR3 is TGTGCCAGCAGTTTTGTCCAGGCCGTATCCCAAGATACCCAGTACTTC. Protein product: CASSFVQAVSQDTQYF.

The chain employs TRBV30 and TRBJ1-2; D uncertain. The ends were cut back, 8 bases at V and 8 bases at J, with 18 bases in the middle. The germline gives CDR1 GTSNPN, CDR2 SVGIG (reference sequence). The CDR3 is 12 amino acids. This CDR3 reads CAPLSWALGYTF. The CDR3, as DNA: TGTGCCCCCCTCTCGTGGGCGCTGGGCTACACCTTC.